These T cell receptor beta chains were read from a single sample in a study of T cell repertoires in cytomegalovirus infection. MiXCR was run by TCRdb on the reads, yielding one entry per CDR3 protein. The sample includes more than 650,000 distinct CDR3 sequences, roughly 35% seen only once; the top ten take 2.5% to 3.5%. The sequenced sample consisted of PBMCs. The receptors here all came from a human donor in good health (CMV status not recorded). Some clones in this sample may be carry-over from other donors' samples. CDR3s include the opening cysteine and the closing phenylalanine or tryptophan. D genes are given only for firm matches. Size is stated for part of the rows, as once, few or many counts, or as a class when the clone is expanded.

d_gene: TRBD1; abundance: few; j_gene: TRBJ2-7; v_gene: TRBV27; CDR3nt: TGTGCCAGCAGCCGAAACAGGGGAAGCGACGAGCAGTACTTC; CDR3aa: CASSRNRGSDEQYF
d_gene: .; abundance: many; j_gene: TRBJ2-2; v_gene: TRBV12-3/TRBV12-4; CDR3nt: TGTGCCAGCAGTTTCCGGCCAGCCGGGGAGCTGTTTTTT; CDR3aa: CASSFRPAGELFF
d_gene: .; abundance: few; j_gene: TRBJ1-2; v_gene: TRBV15; CDR3nt: TGTGCCACCTCTGTGGGGGTTTTCGGCTACTATGGCTACACCTTC; CDR3aa: CATSVGVFGYYGYTF
d_gene: .; abundance: .; j_gene: TRBJ1-1; v_gene: TRBV6-8; CDR3nt: TGTGCCAGCAGTTACCTAAGGGGGGCTGAAGCTTTCTTT; CDR3aa: CASSYLRGAEAFF
d_gene: TRBD1; abundance: many; j_gene: TRBJ1-5; v_gene: TRBV6-6; CDR3nt: TGTGCCAGCAGTTACAAAGGGACAGGGGATCAGCCCCAGCATTTT; CDR3aa: CASSYKGTGDQPQHF
d_gene: .; abundance: few; j_gene: TRBJ1-5; v_gene: TRBV20-1; CDR3nt: TGCAGTGCTAGAGGGCGGCAGAATACTCAGCCCCAGCATTTT; CDR3aa: CSARGRQNTQPQHF
d_gene: TRBD1; abundance: .; j_gene: TRBJ1-2; v_gene: TRBV12-3/TRBV12-4; CDR3nt: TGTGCCAGCACGTCCGCCCGAGACAGGGGAGATTATGGCTACACCTTC; CDR3aa: CASTSARDRGDYGYTF
d_gene: TRBD2; abundance: few; j_gene: TRBJ2-1; v_gene: TRBV12-3/TRBV12-4; CDR3nt: TGTGCCAGCACGGGGGGGGCAGCGGGTGAGCAGTTCTTC; CDR3aa: CASTGGAAGEQFF
d_gene: .; abundance: many; j_gene: TRBJ2-1; v_gene: TRBV7-6; CDR3nt: TGTGCCAGCAGCTTATTGGGATACAATGAGCAGTTCTTC; CDR3aa: CASSLLGYNEQFF
d_gene: TRBD1; abundance: many; j_gene: TRBJ1-5; v_gene: TRBV28; CDR3nt: TGTGCCAGCAGTTACCACAGGGGGACCGGGCAGCCCCAGCATTTT; CDR3aa: CASSYHRGTGQPQHF
d_gene: .; abundance: many; j_gene: TRBJ2-3; v_gene: TRBV7-2; CDR3nt: TGTGCCAGCAGCCCCCCTAGCGATACGCAGTATTTT; CDR3aa: CASSPPSDTQYF
d_gene: .; abundance: .; j_gene: TRBJ2-7; v_gene: TRBV28; CDR3nt: TGTGCCAGCAGTTTCACGGAGCAGTACTTC; CDR3aa: CASSFTEQYF
d_gene: .; abundance: .; j_gene: TRBJ1-1; v_gene: TRBV6-6; CDR3nt: TGTGCCAGCAGTTACTCGATCCAGAGGAACACTGAAGCTTTCTTT; CDR3aa: CASSYSIQRNTEAFF
d_gene: TRBD2; abundance: few; j_gene: TRBJ2-1; v_gene: TRBV20-1; CDR3nt: TGCAGTGCTAGAGAACCTAGCGGGACCCAGGGGTTC; CDR3aa: CSAREPSGTQGF
d_gene: .; abundance: .; j_gene: TRBJ2-1; v_gene: TRBV12-3/TRBV12-4; CDR3nt: TGTGCCAGCAGTTTAAGTGAGACCCTCTCCTACAATGAGCAGTTCTTC; CDR3aa: CASSLSETLSYNEQFF
d_gene: .; abundance: .; j_gene: TRBJ2-5; v_gene: TRBV29-1; CDR3nt: TGCAGCGCTGGACACGGGGAGACCCAGTACTTC; CDR3aa: CSAGHGETQYF
d_gene: TRBD1; abundance: many; j_gene: TRBJ2-1; v_gene: TRBV28; CDR3nt: TGTGCCAGCAAAGGGACAGGGGGCGCCGTACAGCAGTTCTTC; CDR3aa: CASKGTGGAVQQFF
d_gene: .; abundance: few; j_gene: TRBJ2-3; v_gene: TRBV12-3/TRBV12-4; CDR3nt: TGTGCCAGCAGTCCGGACGAGCCAGATACGCAGTATTTT; CDR3aa: CASSPDEPDTQYF
d_gene: .; abundance: .; j_gene: TRBJ2-1; v_gene: TRBV4-1; CDR3nt: TGCGCCAGAAGCCTCTTTCATCAGGGATACAATGAGCAGTTCTTC; CDR3aa: CARSLFHQGYNEQFF
d_gene: .; abundance: few; j_gene: TRBJ2-1; v_gene: TRBV5-4; CDR3nt: TGTGCCAGCAGCTTGGGTTCGAGCAGGGTAGGCAATGAGCAGTTCTTC; CDR3aa: CASSLGSSRVGNEQFF
d_gene: .; abundance: .; j_gene: TRBJ1-2; v_gene: TRBV27; CDR3nt: TGTGCCAGCAGTCCACGCCTCGCGCCGGGTGGCTACACCTTC; CDR3aa: CASSPRLAPGGYTF
d_gene: TRBD1; abundance: .; j_gene: TRBJ2-2; v_gene: TRBV6-8; CDR3nt: TGTGCCAGCAGCCGTACAGGGGCGAGGAACACCGGGGAGCTGTTTTTT; CDR3aa: CASSRTGARNTGELFF
d_gene: TRBD2; abundance: few; j_gene: TRBJ2-1; v_gene: TRBV7-2; CDR3nt: TGTGCCAGCAGCTTAGCTAGCGGGTGGGCCTCGGGTGAGCAGTTCTTC; CDR3aa: CASSLASGWASGEQFF
d_gene: TRBD1; abundance: many; j_gene: TRBJ2-5; v_gene: TRBV6-5; CDR3nt: TGTGCCAGCAGTTACTCAGGGGGCTTGGAGACCCAGTACTTC; CDR3aa: CASSYSGGLETQYF
d_gene: .; abundance: .; j_gene: TRBJ2-4; v_gene: TRBV7-9; CDR3nt: TGTGCCAGCAGCTTAGTACCAGAAGTCGAAAACATTCAGTACTTC; CDR3aa: CASSLVPEVENIQYF
d_gene: TRBD1; abundance: .; j_gene: TRBJ2-7; v_gene: TRBV4-2; CDR3nt: TGTGTCAGCAGCTCCGGGACAGCCACCTACGAGCCGTACTTC; CDR3aa: CVSSSGTATYEPYF
d_gene: TRBD2; abundance: .; j_gene: TRBJ2-3; v_gene: TRBV5-6; CDR3nt: TGTGCCAGCAGCTCGACTCATCTAGCGGGAGATACGCAGTATTTT; CDR3aa: CASSSTHLAGDTQYF
d_gene: TRBD2; abundance: many; j_gene: TRBJ2-3; v_gene: TRBV7-2; CDR3nt: TGTGCCAGCAGCTTCGCGGGGGGAACAGATACGCAGTATTTT; CDR3aa: CASSFAGGTDTQYF
d_gene: .; abundance: .; j_gene: TRBJ1-6; v_gene: TRBV19; CDR3nt: TGTGCCATTAGTCCCTTGATCTTCCGCCCGGACAGAGATAATTCACCCCTCCACTTT; CDR3aa: CAISPLIFRPDRDNSPLHF
d_gene: TRBD1; abundance: many; j_gene: TRBJ1-1; v_gene: TRBV6-5; CDR3nt: TGTGCCAGCACCCGACTCCGACAGGGCGGCACTGAAGCTTTCTTT; CDR3aa: CASTRLRQGGTEAFF
d_gene: TRBD2; abundance: few; j_gene: TRBJ2-3; v_gene: TRBV29-1; CDR3nt: TGCAGCGGGATGACTAGCGGGGGGGTCTCTAGCACAGATACGCAGTATTTT; CDR3aa: CSGMTSGGVSSTDTQYF
d_gene: TRBD1; abundance: few; j_gene: TRBJ2-2; v_gene: TRBV12-3/TRBV12-4; CDR3nt: TGTGCCAGCAGTTTAGCTCAGGGGGCGGCCGGGGAGCTGTTTTTT; CDR3aa: CASSLAQGAAGELFF
d_gene: .; abundance: .; j_gene: TRBJ2-6; v_gene: TRBV24-1; CDR3nt: TGTGCCACCAGTGCCGGGGCCAACGTCCTGACTTTC; CDR3aa: CATSAGANVLTF
d_gene: .; abundance: .; j_gene: TRBJ1-5; v_gene: TRBV19; CDR3nt: TGTGCCAGTAGTATAAGGGGCCGTCAGTATAGCAATCAGCCCCAGCATTTT; CDR3aa: CASSIRGRQYSNQPQHF
d_gene: .; abundance: .; j_gene: TRBJ2-7; v_gene: TRBV28; CDR3nt: TGTGCCAGCTACAGGGAGGGAGGCTCCTACGAGCAGTACTTC; CDR3aa: CASYREGGSYEQYF
d_gene: .; abundance: few; j_gene: TRBJ1-3; v_gene: TRBV7-2; CDR3nt: TGTGCCAGCAGCGCCGGGAGGGCTCTCAGCTCTGGAAACACCATATATTTT; CDR3aa: CASSAGRALSSGNTIYF
d_gene: TRBD1; abundance: few; j_gene: TRBJ2-2; v_gene: TRBV14; CDR3nt: TGTGCCAGCAGCCAAGGGGCGGACAGGGGTGTAACCGGGGAGCTGTTTTTT; CDR3aa: CASSQGADRGVTGELFF
d_gene: TRBD1; abundance: .; j_gene: TRBJ2-5; v_gene: TRBV28; CDR3nt: TGTGCCAGCAGTTCGGACAGGGAGCGCACGACCCAGTACTTC; CDR3aa: CASSSDRERTTQYF
d_gene: TRBD1; abundance: .; j_gene: TRBJ1-5; v_gene: TRBV28; CDR3nt: TGTGCCAGCAGCTCGACAGGGTGGCAGGGTCAGCCCCAGCATTTT; CDR3aa: CASSSTGWQGQPQHF
d_gene: .; abundance: few; j_gene: TRBJ2-1; v_gene: TRBV28; CDR3nt: TGTGCCAGCAAGGGGGGTTACAATGAGCAGTTCTTC; CDR3aa: CASKGGYNEQFF
d_gene: TRBD2; abundance: few; j_gene: TRBJ2-7; v_gene: TRBV6-1; CDR3nt: TGTGCCAGCTTTGCTCCCTGGACTAGCGGGAGTGGAGAGCAGTACTTC; CDR3aa: CASFAPWTSGSGEQYF
d_gene: .; abundance: .; j_gene: TRBJ1-2; v_gene: TRBV10-3; CDR3nt: TGTGCCATCAGTGAAACAGAAAACTATGGCTACACCTTC; CDR3aa: CAISETENYGYTF
d_gene: .; abundance: few; j_gene: TRBJ1-6; v_gene: TRBV5-6; CDR3nt: TGTGCCAGCAGCTTAACGGGGGACGATTCACCCCTCCACTTT; CDR3aa: CASSLTGDDSPLHF
d_gene: TRBD2; abundance: .; j_gene: TRBJ2-3; v_gene: TRBV6-2/TRBV6-3; CDR3nt: TGTGCCAGCAGTTACTGGCGGGGGGCAGGGGCAGATACGCAGTATTTT; CDR3aa: CASSYWRGAGADTQYF
d_gene: .; abundance: .; j_gene: TRBJ1-2; v_gene: TRBV12-3/TRBV12-4; CDR3nt: TGTGCCAGCAGTCCCGGACTAACTTATGGCTACACCTTC; CDR3aa: CASSPGLTYGYTF
d_gene: .; abundance: .; j_gene: TRBJ1-1; v_gene: TRBV9; CDR3nt: TGTGCCAGCAGCGTAGGGTGGCAGCCGAACTCTGAAGCTTTCTTT; CDR3aa: CASSVGWQPNSEAFF